Following are 5 T cell receptor beta chains from one sample sequenced in a study of blood T cells in healthy people across ages. The use of a sample-barcoded 5' primer and a J-beta primer mix characterized a second PCR of about 7 to 12 cycles. TCRdb recomputed calls from the 5' RACE reads with MiXCR, one row per CDR3 protein. Of about 510,000 distinct CDR3 sequences in the sample, about 29% are singletons; the top ten hold under 4.5%. This same sample was also taken into another study, of T cells of mothers and their children.

The sequenced material came from blood. Receptor source: a boy aged 2 to 9 in good health.

This clonotype was detected only a few times. The chain uses TRBV7-2 and TRBJ2-7; 10 bases fit TRBD2. The CDR3 totals 15 residues. V was clipped by 5 bases and J by 3 bases; unmatched bases: 7. The germline gives CDR1 SGHTA, CDR2 FQGNSA. The CDR3 DNA is TGTGCCAGCAGCCTTTCTAGCGGGAGTCACTACGAGCAGTACTTC. The encoded protein is CASSLSSGSHYEQYF.

This clonotype was seen only a few times. The chain uses TRBV6-5 and TRBJ2-2; no definite D call. Per germline, CDR1 MNHEY and CDR2 SVGAGI. V was trimmed by 0 bases and J by 4 bases, leaving 6 bases between them. This CDR3 has 14 amino acids. The CDR3 DNA sequence: TGTGCCAGCAGTTACTCACAGAGCACCGGGGAGCTGTTTTTT. Translating gives CASSYSQSTGELFF.

This clonotype was picked up a small number of times. The CDR3 bases are TGCGCCAGCAGCCAAGAGGTGGAGCGACCCACAGATACGCAGTATTTT. Protein sequence: CASSQEVERPTDTQYF. The chain uses TRBV4-3 and TRBJ2-3; D remains unclear. V was pared by 0 bases and J by 2 bases, with 12 bases between. Germline CDR1 is LGHNA and CDR2 is YSLEER. This CDR3 is 16 amino acids long.

This clonotype has ten or more counts. The chain joins TRBV6-1 to TRBJ2-5; D is perhaps TRBD1 (6 bases). The ends were cut back, 11 bases at V and 0 bases at J, with 13 bases in the middle. This CDR3 contains 13 residues. Germline CDR1 MNHNS, CDR2 SASEGT. The CDR3 protein is CAPASGDQETQYF. The DNA for the CDR3 is TGTGCCCCGGCTTCAGGGGACCAAGAGACCCAGTACTTC.

This clonotype has only a few counts. The CDR3 nucleotides are TGTGCCAGCAGCTCATGGCCTACAGGGGAGGCGCGGGAGACCCAGTACTTC. Translating it yields CASSSWPTGEARETQYF. The chain uses TRBV7-2 and TRBJ2-5; possible D gene TRBD1, 7 bases. The CDR3 totals 17 residues. CDR1 SGHTA and CDR2 FQGNSA come from the germline V gene. Between the trimmed V and J ends, which lost 4 bases and 5 bases, there was a span of 23 bases.